Below, 18 T cell receptor beta chains from the same sample are listed, as sequenced in a study of long-term antiretroviral therapy in people with HIV. Sequencing relied on immunoSEQ assay v3.0, run at survey level. The method was immunoSEQ multiplex PCR; TCRdb's version includes in-frame clones alone and lacks a portion of them. The table records approximately 25,000 clones, almost 80% of them present only once. This specimen was unsorted PBMCs, taken 2.1 years after starting antiretroviral therapy. Receptors originate from a man under 40 with HIV.

The rearrangement uses TRBV4-2 and TRBJ2-3; TRBD2 agrees at 7 bases. Looked up from germline, CDR1 is LGHNA and CDR2 is YNFKEQ. Trimming removed 1 base from V and 2 bases from J; junction bases left unmatched: 6. The CDR3 covers 16 residues. The chain's CDR3 is CASSQGGGTNTDTQYF. The CDR3, as DNA: TGTGCCAGCAGCCAAGGGGGGGGGACTAACACAGATACGCAGTATTTT.

V and J are TRBV6-5 and TRBJ1-5; tentatively, D is TRBD1 (5 bases). The ends were cut back, 5 bases at V and 9 bases at J, with 20 bases in the middle. The CDR3 spans 15 residues. Per the germline V gene, CDR1 is MNHEY and CDR2 is SVGAGI. The DNA for the CDR3 is TGTGCCAGCAGTCCCGGGACGGGCCCAGGGAGGCCCCAGCATTTT. This sequence encodes CASSPGTGPGRPQHF.

A single count supports this clone. The rearrangement uses TRBV5-4 and TRBJ2-7, with TRBD1 matching 8 bases. Germline CDR1 and CDR2: SGHNT and YYREEE (reference sequence). This CDR3 has 14 amino acids. The V segment lost 3 bases and the J segment 5 bases; nucleotides outside the gene matches: 7. The CDR3 is CASSSPDRDDEQYF. The CDR3, as DNA: TGTGCCAGCAGCTCCCCGGACAGGGACGACGAGCAGTACTTC.

The chain carries TRBV28 and TRBJ2-7; 9 nucleotides align to TRBD1. CDR1 is MDHEN, CDR2 SYDVKM, per germline. The length of the CDR3 is 13 residues. With 8 bases clipped from V and 3 bases from J, the junction kept 5 bases outside the gene matches. The chain's CDR3 is CASGLGQGYEQYF. The CDR3 DNA is TGTGCCAGCGGCCTGGGACAGGGCTACGAGCAGTACTTC.

This clone came up once. The CDR3: CASSLGGGNDEQYF. The CDR3 DNA follows: TGCGCCAGCAGCTTGGGGGGGGGCAACGACGAGCAGTACTTC. The V gene is TRBV5-1, the J gene TRBJ2-7; tentative D call: TRBD2 (7 bases). V was trimmed by 0 bases and J by 5 bases, leaving 12 bases between them. Germline values: CDR1 SGHRS, CDR2 YFSETQ. This CDR3 comprises 14 residues. The full variable domain, in which reference TRBV5-1 and TRBJ2-7 provide the parts outside the CDR3, is KAGVTQTPRYLIKTRGQQVTLSCSPISGHRSVSWYQQTPGQGLQFLFEYFSETQRNKGNFPGRFSGRQFSNSRSEMNVSTLELGDSALYLCASSLGGGNDEQYFGPGTRLTVT.

This chain uses TRBV10-3 with TRBJ1-2, with 8 bases lining up with TRBD1. The CDR3 consists of 13 residues. J lost 6 bases, V lost 7 bases, and 7 bases had no gene match. CDR1 and CDR2 from the germline V gene are ENHRY and SYGVKD. The CDR3 here is CAIKDAGGDGYTF. The CDR3 DNA reads TGTGCCATCAAGGACGCAGGGGGCGATGGCTACACCTTC.

The genes are TRBV7-2 and TRBJ1-2, with D perhaps matching TRBD1 (6 bases). The germline V and J ends were trimmed by 5 bases and 4 bases, with 17 bases remaining between them. This CDR3 contains 15 residues. Germline V gene lookup returns CDR1 SGHTA and CDR2 FQGNSA. The CDR3: CASSQGSGIGYGYTF. DNA of the CDR3: TGTGCCAGCAGCCAGGGGTCGGGGATCGGCTATGGCTACACCTTC.

The V and J genes are TRBV14 and TRBJ2-4; the match to TRBD2 covers 8 bases. The CDR3 spans 16 residues. The ends lost 0 bases at V and 3 bases at J; junction bases unmatched: 4. The germline V gene has CDR1 SGHDN and CDR2 FVKESK. In nucleotides, the CDR3 is TGTGCCAGCAGCCAAGAGGGCGGGAGGCTCAAAAACATTCAGTACTTC. Encoded protein: CASSQEGGRLKNIQYF.

This clone was observed once. CDR3 DNA sequence: TGTGCCAGCAGCCAGGACTCTGGAAACACCATATATTTT. This sequence encodes CASSQDSGNTIYF. This chain connects TRBV14 to TRBJ1-3, with D unclear. Looked up from germline, CDR1 is SGHDN and CDR2 is FVKESK. V lost 3 bases and J 0 bases, leaving 3 bases between the germline ends. CDR3 length: 13 residues. Using reference TRBV14 and TRBJ1-3 for the parts outside the CDR3, the full variable domain is EAGVTQFPSHSVIEKGQTVTLRCDPISGHDNLYWYRRVMGKEIKFLLHFVKESKQDESGMPNNRFLAERTGGTYSTLKVQPAELEDSGVYFCASSQDSGNTIYFGEGSWLTVV.

This clone appeared once. The chain has TRBV10-3 and TRBJ1-3; a possible D gene is TRBD1 (6 bases). V gave up 6 bases and J gave up 0 bases, with 15 bases separating them. The germline V gene has CDR1 ENHRY and CDR2 SYGVKD. CDR3 length: 16 residues. The CDR3 loop is CAIRSAGVNSGNTIYF. For the CDR3, the DNA is TGTGCCATCAGGTCCGCAGGGGTGAACTCTGGAAACACCATATATTTT.

This chain connects TRBV27 to TRBJ2-7; 12 bases line up with TRBD1. Per germline, CDR1 MNHEY and CDR2 SMNVEV (reference sequence). This CDR3 has 15 amino acids. Trimming removed 6 bases from V and 4 bases from J; junction bases left unmatched: 7. The CDR3: CASSLGQGALYEQYF. CDR3 DNA sequence: TGTGCCAGCAGCCTGGGACAGGGGGCTTTGTACGAGCAGTACTTC.

The V call is TRBV9, the J call TRBJ1-5; 9 bases agree with TRBD1. Germline CDR1 SGDLS, CDR2 YYNGEE. The J segment lost 5 bases and the V segment lost 3 bases, leaving 12 bases of the junction unmatched. The CDR3 has 17 residues. Here the CDR3 DNA reads TGTGCCAGCAGCGCCTACCCCGGGACAGGGTTGGATCAGCCCCAGCATTTT. Protein product: CASSAYPGTGLDQPQHF. Together with reference TRBV9 and TRBJ1-5, the CDR3 gives the full variable domain: DSGVTQTPKHLITATGQRVTLRCSPRSGDLSVYWYQQSLDQGLQFLIQYYNGEERAKGNILERFSAQQFPDLHSELNLSSLELGDSALYFCASSAYPGTGLDQPQHFGDGTRLSIL.

The table lists this clone with a few counts. The chain links TRBV5-1 to TRBJ1-2; TRBD1 aligns across 7 bases. The CDR3 length is 14 residues. Germline V gene sequence: CDR1 SGHRS, CDR2 YFSETQ. V gave up 5 bases and J gave up 4 bases; unmatched junction bases: 8. The CDR3 DNA sequence: TGCGCCAGCAGACGCGACAGGGCCACCTATGGCTACACCTTC. This gives the protein CASRRDRATYGYTF. Filled out from reference TRBV5-1 and TRBJ1-2, the complete variable domain reads KAGVTQTPRYLIKTRGQQVTLSCSPISGHRSVSWYQQTPGQGLQFLFEYFSETQRNKGNFPGRFSGRQFSNSRSEMNVSTLELGDSALYLCASRRDRATYGYTFGSGTRLTVV.

This chain connects TRBV27 to TRBJ2-5, with TRBD2 matching over 11 bases. The V segment lost 5 bases and the J segment 7 bases; nucleotides outside the gene matches: 3. CDR3 length: 13 residues. CDR1 is MNHEY, CDR2 SMNVEV, per germline (reference sequence). The CDR3 region has the DNA TGTGCCAGCAGTGTTGGGACTAGCGGGACCCAGTACTTC. It specifies CASSVGTSGTQYF.

The V and J genes are TRBV9 and TRBJ1-1, with D maybe TRBD1 (6 bases). CDR1 SGDLS and CDR2 YYNGEE come from the germline V gene. The V end was cut by 0 bases, the J end by 1 base, with 10 bases between. The CDR3 contains 15 residues. The CDR3 DNA is TGTGCCAGCAGCGTAGGACGGGGGGCGAACACTGAAGCTTTCTTT. This gives the protein CASSVGRGANTEAFF.

The V call is TRBV6-5, the J call TRBJ2-2, with D tentatively TRBD1 (6 bases). The V end lost 6 bases, the J end lost 3 bases, and 14 bases lay between the germline ends. There are 15 residues in the CDR3. CDR1 is MNHEY, CDR2 SVGAGI, per germline. The CDR3 region is CASRADSRDTGELFF. In nucleotides, the CDR3 is TGTGCCAGCAGGGCGGACAGTCGGGACACCGGGGAGCTGTTTTTT.

This clone has just a few counts. The chain is built from TRBV27 and TRBJ2-7, with 7 bases fitting TRBD1. The germline V gene encodes CDR1 MNHEY and CDR2 SMNVEV (reference sequence). This CDR3 has 14 amino acids. Trimming removed 8 bases from V and 7 bases from J; junction bases left unmatched: 14. The CDR3 loop is CASGLTGVKGEQYF. The CDR3 DNA is TGTGCCAGCGGCTTAACAGGGGTAAAAGGTGAGCAGTACTTC.

V is TRBV13 and J is TRBJ1-2; D gene uncertain. The CDR3 runs 13 residues. Germline CDR1 reads PRHDT; CDR2 reads FYEKMQ (reference sequence). Trimming removed 2 bases from V and 5 bases from J, with 9 bases in between. For the CDR3, the DNA is TGTGCCAGCAGCTTAACCGGGAATTATGGCTACACCTTC. This codes for CASSLTGNYGYTF. Complete variable domain (other parts from reference TRBV13 and TRBJ1-2): AAGVIQSPRHLIKEKRETATLKCYPIPRHDTVYWYQQGPGQDPQFLISFYEKMQSDKGSIPDRFSAQQFSDYHSELNMSSLELGDSALYFCASSLTGNYGYTFGSGTRLTVV.